This entry describes one T cell receptor beta chain. Source study methods: Estimation of nucleated cell counts relied on the amplification of reference gene primers. Method: immunoSEQ multiplex PCR; TCRdb's copy keeps in-frame clones and lacks some. V and J calls and clone size are copied from that table; D and trimming were computed from the DNA. The table records roughly 150,000 clones, more than 85% of them present only once. The data were taken from a study of blood T cell repertoires in COVID-19. As for the study in general: The origin of the acute and convalescent COVID-19 samples was the United States, Italy and Spain. From T cells, B-cell-depleted T cells, or PBMCs came the material, which was cDNA or gDNA.

Germline values: CDR1 MNHEY, CDR2 SVGEGT. V lost 2 bases, J lost 6 bases, and 3 bases stayed unmatched. This CDR3 is built from 13 residues. This clonotype was sampled from a human donor in a cohort sampled during active COVID-19. The gene calls are TRBV6-2 or TRBV6-3 and TRBJ2-7; TRBD2 matches at 8 bases. The specimen sequenced was peripheral blood. CDR3 amino acids: CASSYAGGGEQYF. CDR3 sequence (DNA): TGTGCCAGCAGTTACGCGGGGGGAGGCGAGCAGTACTTC.